One and the same sample provided the 17 T cell receptor beta chains below, sequenced in a study of shared clonotypes between healthy human individuals. Measured with immunoSEQ multiplex PCR; TCRdb has only the in-frame clones, and not every one. The data hold 950,000 to 1,200,000 clones, with approximately 80% observed a single time. The sequenced material came from memory CD4+ T cells from PBMCs. Specified subset: CD45RA-negative fraction. The receptors here all came from a man aged 18 to 29 in good health. Some clones in this sample may be carry-over from other donors' samples.

This chain links TRBV11-2 with TRBJ2-1; D is unclear. This CDR3 region has 14 residues. Trimming took 2 bases from V and 5 from J, leaving 10 bases between them. CDR1 is SGHAT, CDR2 FQNNGV, per germline. The CDR3, as DNA: TGTGCCAGCAGCTTAAGTCTCCAGAACAATGAGCAGTTCTTC. It is translated as CASSLSLQNNEQFF.

The chain links TRBV18 to TRBJ1-1; no definite D call. CDR1 KGHSH and CDR2 LQKENI come from the germline V gene. The CDR3 runs 13 residues. V shed 2 bases and J shed 5 bases, with 9 bases lying between them. CDR3 protein: CASSPYGRTEAFF. In DNA, the CDR3 is TGTGCCAGCTCACCATATGGGAGAACTGAAGCTTTCTTT.

The J gene is TRBJ2-6, the V gene TRBV6-1; 9 bases are a match to TRBD1. Germline CDR1 is MNHNS and CDR2 is SASEGT. Germline trimming cut 4 bases from V and 2 bases from J; bases unmatched to any gene: 6. The CDR3 is 17 residues long. The CDR3, as DNA: TGTGCCAGCAGTGGAGGGACAGGGACTACTGGGGCCAACGTCCTGACTTTC. It specifies CASSGGTGTTGANVLTF.

J is TRBJ1-1 and V is TRBV6-6; TRBD1 matches at 9 bases. Germline-derived CDR1 and CDR2 are MNHNY and SVGAGI (reference sequence). The V gene end was trimmed by 10 bases and the J gene end by 5 bases; junction bases not matched to a gene: 5. The length of the CDR3 is 12 residues. This CDR3 is CATGTGQTEAFF. The CDR3 nucleotides are TGTGCCACTGGGACAGGGCAGACTGAAGCTTTCTTT.

The rearrangement links TRBV7-3 to TRBJ1-1; D is uncertain. Trimming stripped 4 bases from V and 0 bases from J, with 3 bases between. CDR3 length: 12 residues. Germline V gene lookup returns CDR1 SGHTA and CDR2 FQGTGA. The CDR3 reads CASSSMNTEAFF. Here the CDR3 DNA reads TGTGCCAGCAGCTCCATGAACACTGAAGCTTTCTTT.

This clone has just a few counts. Other DNA sequences within the sample encode an identical CDR3. This chain uses TRBV5-1 with TRBJ2-5; unclear D gene. V gave up 1 base and J gave up 1 base, with 5 bases separating them. CDR1 is SGHRS, CDR2 YFSETQ, per germline. The CDR3 is made up of 13 amino acids. CDR3 region: CASSLSGQETQYF. The CDR3 DNA follows: TGCGCCAGCAGCTTGTCGGGCCAAGAGACCCAGTACTTC.

This chain links TRBV5-5 with TRBJ1-5, with TRBD1 as a possible D gene (6 bases). Trimming shortened V by 3 bases and J by 1 base, and 14 bases separated the two germline ends. The CDR3 is 16 residues long. Germline V gene lookup returns CDR1 SGHKS and CDR2 YYEKEE (reference sequence). The CDR3 sequence is CASSWGPKGSNQPQHF. As DNA, the CDR3 is TGTGCCAGCAGCTGGGGGCCAAAGGGGAGCAATCAGCCCCAGCATTTT.

The table lists this clone with a count of one. The J gene is TRBJ2-2, the V gene TRBV5-4, with a weak D call TRBD1 (5 bases). Germline CDR1 and CDR2: SGHNT and YYREEE (reference sequence). There are 15 residues in the CDR3. V was clipped by 4 bases and J by 2 bases, with 12 bases between them. The CDR3 coding sequence is TGTGCCAGCAGCCATAAACAGGTTAACACCGGGGAGCTGTTTTTT. This sequence encodes CASSHKQVNTGELFF.

This chain links TRBV5-1 with TRBJ1-3; D not resolved. Trimming took off 3 bases at V and 4 bases at J, with 8 bases between the two ends. Germline V gene lookup returns CDR1 SGHRS and CDR2 YFSETQ. This CDR3 comprises 13 residues. The CDR3 here is CASSSEVGNTIYF. As DNA, the CDR3 is TGCGCCAGCAGCTCGGAAGTGGGAAACACCATATATTTT. Full variable domain (remainder filled in from reference TRBV5-1 and TRBJ1-3): KAGVTQTPRYLIKTRGQQVTLSCSPISGHRSVSWYQQTPGQGLQFLFEYFSETQRNKGNFPGRFSGRQFSNSRSEMNVSTLELGDSALYLCASSSEVGNTIYFGEGSWLTVV.

V gene TRBV9 combines with J gene TRBJ2-1; 9 nucleotides agree with TRBD2. V shed 4 bases, J shed 6 bases, and the junction held 8 bases outside the gene matches. Germline V gene data show CDR1 as SGDLS and CDR2 as YYNGEE. The length of the CDR3 is 15 residues. The DNA for the CDR3 is TGTGCCAGCAGCTTCAGTAGCGGGAGAGTCAATGAGCAGTTCTTC. Encoded protein: CASSFSSGRVNEQFF.

This chain joins TRBV5-6 and TRBJ2-7, with a tentative D call TRBD2 (6 bases). CDR1 and CDR2 from the germline V gene are SGHDT and YYEEEE. V lost 4 bases and J lost 2, with 10 bases in between. This CDR3 region has 13 residues. The CDR3: CASSRGIAYEQYF. The CDR3 region has the DNA TGTGCCAGCAGCCGGGGGATCGCCTACGAGCAGTACTTC.

CDR3 in amino acids: CATSTSGTETQYF. The CDR3 DNA is TGTGCCACCAGCACTAGCGGGACTGAGACCCAGTACTTC. The V gene is TRBV15, the J gene TRBJ2-5, with 9 bases identical to TRBD2. The V and J ends lost 4 bases and 5 bases, in that order; junction bases with no gene match: 2. Germline CDR1 LNHNV, CDR2 YYDKDF (reference sequence). The CDR3 is 13 amino acids. Full variable domain (outside the CDR3, taken from reference TRBV15 and TRBJ2-5): DAMVIQNPRYQVTQFGKPVTLSCSQTLNHNVMYWYQQKSSQAPKLLFHYYDKDFNNEADTPDNFQSRRPNTSFCFLDIRSPGLGDTAMYLCATSTSGTETQYFGPGTRLLVL.

The rearrangement joins TRBV28 to TRBJ2-2, with a possible D match to TRBD1 (6 bases). CDR1 is MDHEN, CDR2 SYDVKM, per germline. The CDR3 totals 14 residues. V lost 3 bases, J lost 6 bases, and 11 bases lay in between. The CDR3 reads CASSLVSGAGELFF. DNA for the CDR3: TGTGCCAGCAGTTTGGTCTCAGGGGCCGGGGAGCTGTTTTTT.

The gene calls are TRBV14 and TRBJ1-2, with D uncertain. Germline V gene data show CDR1 as SGHDN and CDR2 as FVKESK. The CDR3 has 14 residues. V dropped 1 base and J dropped 0 bases, with 6 bases sitting between them. DNA for the CDR3: TGTGCCAGCAGCCAAGGACCCGCTAACTATGGCTACACCTTC. Translation gives CASSQGPANYGYTF.

The genes are TRBV27 and TRBJ1-1, with TRBD1 as a possible D gene (6 bases). V was cut by 2 bases and J by 2 bases, with 12 bases left in between. Germline-derived CDR1 and CDR2 are MNHEY and SMNVEV (reference sequence). The CDR3 is 15 residues long. The CDR3 region is CASSLVPGANTEAFF. In nucleotides, the CDR3 is TGTGCCAGCAGTTTAGTCCCGGGGGCAAACACTGAAGCTTTCTTT.

This clone appeared a few times. The CDR3 bases are TGTGCCAGCAGTAACGACAGGGGAGCGGACATTCAGTACTTC. Translating gives CASSNDRGADIQYF. The gene calls are TRBV27 and TRBJ2-4; TRBD1 aligns across 8 bases. Germline CDR1 MNHEY, CDR2 SMNVEV (reference sequence). This CDR3 comprises 14 residues. V trimming: 5 bases; J trimming: 8 bases; junction bases outside the gene matches: 8.

This chain uses TRBV29-1 with TRBJ1-2; D is uncertain. The CDR3 has 13 amino acids. Germline lookup yields CDR1 SQVTM and CDR2 ANQGSEA. V lost 1 base and J lost 8, with 14 bases in between. Here the CDR3 DNA reads TGCAGCGTTGAAGGGACGGGTCTAAGCGGCTACACCTTC. As protein: CSVEGTGLSGYTF.